The next 18 T cell receptor beta chains were all read from a single sample in a study of T cell responses to AZD1222 COVID-19 vaccine. Clones were read by immunoSEQ multiplex PCR, and TCRdb kept only the in-frame ones, dropping some. The sample includes roughly 110,000 clones, approximately 87% of them seen just once. Here the sequenced sample was peripheral blood, taken on day 0 of AZD1222 vaccination. Every receptor here comes from an adult in good health.

This chain joins TRBV5-1 and TRBJ2-2; D remains unclear. Trimming left V 1 base short and J 6 bases short, with 7 bases between. The CDR3 is 13 residues long. Germline-derived CDR1 and CDR2 are SGHRS and YFSETQ. The CDR3 nucleotides read TGCGCCAGCAGCTTGTCCGGCGCCGGGGAGCTGTTTTTT. Its protein product is CASSLSGAGELFF.

The chain recombines TRBV18 with TRBJ1-5; 7 nucleotides align to TRBD1. Germline V gene sequence: CDR1 KGHSH, CDR2 LQKENI. The CDR3 extends over 13 amino acids. V lost 4 bases, J lost 6 bases, and 3 bases stayed unmatched. This chain's CDR3 is CASSQGAGQPQHF. For the CDR3, the DNA is TGTGCCAGCTCACAGGGGGCCGGTCAGCCCCAGCATTTT.

The chain couples TRBV28 to TRBJ1-3; no reliable D call. Germline CDR1 is MDHEN and CDR2 is SYDVKM. The V gene lost 6 bases and the J gene lost 4 bases, with 13 bases spanning the gap. This CDR3 contains 14 residues. The CDR3 here is CASRSGAVGNTIYF. The DNA of the CDR3 is TGTGCCAGCAGGTCCGGCGCAGTCGGAAACACCATATATTTT.

The genes are TRBV6-2 or TRBV6-3 and TRBJ1-2, with D hard to call. Germline assignment: CDR1 MNHEY and CDR2 SVGEGT. This CDR3 is 12 amino acids long. Between the trimmed V and J ends, which lost 0 bases and 7 bases, there was a span of 6 bases. CDR3 region: CASSYSTSGYTF. In DNA form, the CDR3 reads TGTGCCAGCAGTTACTCGACTTCTGGCTACACCTTC.

The J gene is TRBJ2-1, the V gene TRBV21-1; the table's D call TRBD2 went unverified against the DNA. TRBV21-1 is a pseudogene. The CDR3 consists of 13 residues. The CDR3 region has the DNA TGTGCCAGCATGGATGACTTTTACAATGAGCAGTTCTTC. This translates into CASMDDFYNEQFF.

The genes are TRBV5-6 and TRBJ2-7; 9 positions match TRBD1. Unmatched junction bases numbered 6, after V lost 4 bases and J lost 1 base. The length of the CDR3 is 15 residues. Germline V gene lookup returns CDR1 SGHDT and CDR2 YYEEEE. Here the CDR3 reads CASSPADRGSYEQYF. In DNA, the CDR3 is TGTGCCAGCAGCCCAGCGGACAGGGGATCCTACGAGCAGTACTTC. Filled out from reference TRBV5-6 and TRBJ2-7, the complete variable domain reads DAGVTQSPTHLIKTRGQQVTLRCSPKSGHDTVSWYQQALGQGPQFIFQYYEEEERQRGNFPDRFSGHQFPNYSSELNVNALLLGDSALYLCASSPADRGSYEQYFGPGTRLTVT.

This sequence joins TRBV4-3 and TRBJ1-2, with D possibly matching TRBD1 (5 bases). Trimming stripped 2 bases from V and 4 bases from J, with 11 bases between. The CDR3 is 14 amino acids. From germline, CDR1 is LGHNA and CDR2 YSLEER. The CDR3 DNA reads TGCGCCAGCAGCCAAATAGGGGAGTTCTATGGCTACACCTTC. It is translated as CASSQIGEFYGYTF.

A note on this clone: Additional DNA sequences in this sample encode the identical CDR3. The V call is TRBV30, the J call TRBJ1-4; weak D call: TRBD1 (5 bases). CDR1 is GTSNPN, CDR2 SVGIG, per germline (reference sequence). V lost 1 base and J lost 4, with 10 bases in between. The CDR3 sequence is 14 residues long. The CDR3 reads CAWSEGTVNEKLFF. CDR3 bases: TGTGCCTGGAGTGAAGGGACGGTTAATGAAAAACTGTTTTTT.

The V gene is TRBV10-1, the J gene TRBJ2-1; 10 bases fit TRBD2. The junction had 2 bases not matched to a gene; V was cut back by 3 bases and J by 3 bases. The length of the CDR3 is 15 residues. Germline loops: CDR1 WNHNN, CDR2 SYGVQD (reference sequence). The DNA of the CDR3 is TGCGCCAGCAGTGATGGGACTAGCGACTACAATGAGCAGTTCTTC. It encodes CASSDGTSDYNEQFF.

V and J are TRBV6-5 and TRBJ2-7, with D possibly being TRBD2 (6 bases). Germline V gene sequence: CDR1 MNHEY, CDR2 SVGAGI. This CDR3 is 10 amino acids long. The V gene lost 7 bases and the J gene lost 7 bases, with 8 bases spanning the gap. CDR3 nucleotides: TGTGCCAGCAAGGAGGGGGAGCAGTACTTC. Protein: CASKEGEQYF.

The chain employs TRBV18 and TRBJ2-7, with D tentatively TRBD1 (5 bases). Germline CDR1 reads KGHSH; CDR2 reads LQKENI. The CDR3 is 14 residues long. Trimming left V 3 bases short and J 2 bases short, with 11 bases between. Here the CDR3 DNA reads TGTGCCAGCTCACCCTCCTCAGGGACCTACGAGCAGTACTTC. It is translated as CASSPSSGTYEQYF.

Only one count was recorded for this clone. The J gene is TRBJ2-2, the V gene TRBV29-1, with a weak D call TRBD1 (7 bases). Germline V CDR1 and CDR2: SQVTM, ANQGSEA. V was shortened by 7 bases and J by 6 bases, with 15 bases between the two germline ends. The CDR3 loop spans 13 amino acids. The CDR3: CSAPGGTAGELFF. CDR3 nucleotide sequence: TGCAGCGCCCCAGGGGGGACCGCCGGGGAGCTGTTTTTT.

V gene TRBV19 combines with J gene TRBJ1-2; TRBD1 might be the D (6 bases). The CDR3 consists of 15 residues. Between the trimmed V and J ends, which lost 7 bases and 6 bases, there was a span of 21 bases. Germline loops: CDR1 LNHDA, CDR2 SQIVND (reference sequence). CDR3 sequence (DNA): TGTGCCAGTAAGGAACAGGGTCCCGCGAAGGATGGCTACACCTTC. It codes for CASKEQGPAKDGYTF.

The chain recombines TRBV28 with TRBJ2-4, with TRBD1 as a possible D gene (7 bases). This CDR3 spans 16 amino acids. Per the germline V gene, CDR1 is MDHEN and CDR2 is SYDVKM. Trimming took off 6 bases at V and 6 bases at J, with 21 bases between the two ends. The CDR3 nucleotides read TGTGCCAGCAGCCCCAATGGGTCAGGGGGGACAAACATTCAGTACTTC. It translates to CASSPNGSGGTNIQYF.

This sequence joins TRBV6-1 and TRBJ2-1; the match to TRBD2 covers 11 bases. The CDR3 sequence is 15 residues long. Trimming at V came to 1 base and at J to 9 bases, leaving 5 bases not matched to a gene. CDR1 is MNHNS and CDR2 is SASEGT in the germline V gene. The CDR3 loop reads CASSEGLAGGREQFF. The CDR3 DNA sequence: TGTGCCAGCAGTGAAGGGCTAGCGGGAGGCCGTGAGCAGTTCTTC.

This chain links TRBV6-2 or TRBV6-3 with TRBJ1-1, with D uncertain. CDR1 is MNHEY, CDR2 SVGEGT, per germline. The CDR3 is 16 residues long. The ends were cut back, 0 bases at V and 4 bases at J, with 15 bases in the middle. The CDR3, as DNA: TGTGCCAGCAGTTACTCCCCGGGGAGGCGGGTCACTGAAGCTTTCTTT. This codes for CASSYSPGRRVTEAFF.

J is TRBJ1-3 and V is TRBV30, with D maybe TRBD1 (5 bases). The CDR3 spans 13 residues. The V end was cut by 1 base, the J end by 4 bases, with 8 bases between. Germline loops: CDR1 GTSNPN, CDR2 SVGIG (reference sequence). Written as DNA, the CDR3 is TGTGCCTGGAGTGGGGGGTCAGGAAACACCATATATTTT. This encodes CAWSGGSGNTIYF.

This chain uses TRBV4-1 with TRBJ1-2, with D unresolved. Trimming removed 0 bases at V and 6 bases at J, with 14 bases between. There are 15 residues in the CDR3. Germline CDR1 reads MGHRA; CDR2 reads YSYEKL. The CDR3 nucleotides are TGCGCCAGCAGCCAAGATCCCGGGTACGTAGATGGCTACACCTTC. This gives the protein CASSQDPGYVDGYTF.